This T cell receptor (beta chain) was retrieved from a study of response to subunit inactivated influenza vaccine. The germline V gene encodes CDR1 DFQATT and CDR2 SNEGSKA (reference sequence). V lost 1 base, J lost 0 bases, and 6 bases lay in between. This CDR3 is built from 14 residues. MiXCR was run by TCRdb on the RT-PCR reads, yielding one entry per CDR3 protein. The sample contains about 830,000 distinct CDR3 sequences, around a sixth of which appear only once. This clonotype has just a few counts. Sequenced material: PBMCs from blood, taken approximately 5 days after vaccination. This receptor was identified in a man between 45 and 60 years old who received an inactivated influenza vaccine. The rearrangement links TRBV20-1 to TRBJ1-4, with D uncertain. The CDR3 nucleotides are TGCAGTGCTAGAGCCCCCCCAACTAATGAAAAACTGTTTTTT. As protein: CSARAPPTNEKLFF.